This T cell receptor (beta chain) appears in the sequencing data of a study of blood T cell repertoires in COVID-19 (dated by TCRdb to the early 2020s). Background for the entire study: Collaborator samples came from the United States, Italy and Spain and covered acute and convalescent phases of COVID-19. Samples came from the ongoing ImmuneRACE study (first 160 participants) plus 1,254 subjects from 6 global collaborators. HLA class I and class II types, where available, came from metadata supplied by the sample provider rather than from assay-based typing. The prospective study material was composed of cDNA or gDNA derived from T cells, B-cell-depleted T cells, or PBMCs. The repertoires were made available in a free public database intended to serve as a resource for research on the immune response to SARS-CoV-2. The dataset comprised deeply sampled blood TCRbeta repertoires from subjects exposed to, actively infected with, or recovered from COVID-19. The sample metadata nearly always contained a de-identified subject ID, COVID-19 status, age in years and sex.

Comment on this clone: It has no known antigen specificity. Within one base of it there is no much larger clone, and no base qualities were kept.

TCRbeta CDR3 regions were amplified from genomic DNA by means of the immunoSEQ Assay, a bias-controlled multiplex PCR. Concerning the study's data processing: Within the assay, amplification of reference gene primers was used to estimate how many nucleated cells each sample contained. Sequence reads were collapsed and filtered to measure the absolute abundance of every unique TCRbeta CDR3 rearrangement. Productive Simpson clonality was computed per sample as the square root of Simpson's diversity index over productive rearrangements. TCRdb provides this immuneACCESS table in a form limited to in-frame rearrangements. Some clones are lacking; in checked studies, under half of them reflect an unresolved V gene, and why the rest are absent is not known. D and trimming come from the DNA, and the V and J calls and clone size come from that table. In all, the sample holds some 47,000 clones, and 89% of those were seen once. The ten top clones hold 4% to 6% of the sample.

On the study overall, not on this receptor specifically: The quantity of clinical and demographic metadata differed by source and by participant and was supplied without curation.

The cysteine opens and the phenylalanine closes a CDR3 of 15 amino acids. Only CDR3 DNA remains: 45 bases, in frame from the first base. Taken from the germline V gene, the CDR1 and CDR2 loops are MNHEY and SVGEGT. V is pruned by 4 bases and J by 5 bases, leaving 5 bases of the junction without a gene match. The collaborating institutions used their own protocols to collect whole blood in K2EDTA tubes. Collaborator samples were shipped for TCRbeta analysis as frozen whole blood, isolated PBMCs, or DNA extracted from either sample type. The source of this sequence is a man aged 55 to 69 with active COVID-19. Sequences were obtained from peripheral blood. The chain is made from TRBV6-2 or TRBV6-3 and TRBJ1-4; 9 middle bases align to TRBD1. In nucleotide form, the sequence is TGTGCCAGCAGTTTACAGGGGGCGGCGAATGAAAAACTGTTTTTT. The translation is CASSLQGAANEKLFF.